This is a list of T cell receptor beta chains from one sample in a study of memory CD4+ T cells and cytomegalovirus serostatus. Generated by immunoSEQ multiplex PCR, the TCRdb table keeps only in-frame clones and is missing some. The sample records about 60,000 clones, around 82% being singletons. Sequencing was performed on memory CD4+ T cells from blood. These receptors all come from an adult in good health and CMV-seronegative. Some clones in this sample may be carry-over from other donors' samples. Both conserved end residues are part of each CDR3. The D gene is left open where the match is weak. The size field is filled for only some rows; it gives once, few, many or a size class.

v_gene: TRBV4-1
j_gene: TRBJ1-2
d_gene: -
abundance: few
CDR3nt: TGCGCCAGCAGCCAAGGCTTTGGGGGCTCCTATGGCTACACCTTC
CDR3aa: CASSQGFGGSYGYTF

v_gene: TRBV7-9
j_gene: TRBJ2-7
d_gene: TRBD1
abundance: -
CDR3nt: TGTGCCAGCAGCTCCACAGGGGACGAGCAGTACTTC
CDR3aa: CASSSTGDEQYF

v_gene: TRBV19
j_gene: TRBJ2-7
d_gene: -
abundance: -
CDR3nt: TGTGCCAGTAGCTTCACGGGGCAGGGCTACGAGCAGTACTTC
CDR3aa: CASSFTGQGYEQYF

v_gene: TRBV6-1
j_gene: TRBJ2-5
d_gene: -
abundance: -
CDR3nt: TGTGCCAGCAGGATGGGGGGGGCCGGAGAGACCCAGTACTTC
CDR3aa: CASRMGGAGETQYF

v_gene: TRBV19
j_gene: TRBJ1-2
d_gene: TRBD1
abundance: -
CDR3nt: TGTGCCAGTAGTCTCCTGGACAGGGGGACCGGTGGCTACACCTTC
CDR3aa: CASSLLDRGTGGYTF

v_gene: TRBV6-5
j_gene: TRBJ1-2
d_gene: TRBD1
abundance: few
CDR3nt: TGTGCCAGCAGTTCCCGGAGGACAGGGGATTATGGCTACACCTTC
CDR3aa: CASSSRRTGDYGYTF

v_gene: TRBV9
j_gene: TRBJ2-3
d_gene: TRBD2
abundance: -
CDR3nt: TGTGCCAGCAGCGCCAGTGGAGGGACCGCTAGCGGGAGCCGCACAGATACGCAGTATTTT
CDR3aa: CASSASGGTASGSRTDTQYF

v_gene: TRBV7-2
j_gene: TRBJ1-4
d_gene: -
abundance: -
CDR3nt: TGTGCCAGCAGCTTAGCGAGGGGGAGGGGGACTAATGAAAAACTGTTTTTT
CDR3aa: CASSLARGRGTNEKLFF

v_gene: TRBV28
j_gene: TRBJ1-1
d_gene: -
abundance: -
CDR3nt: TGTGCCAGCCCAAATCCCCCCCCGGCGAGGGAAGCTTTCTTT
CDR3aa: CASPNPPPAREAFF

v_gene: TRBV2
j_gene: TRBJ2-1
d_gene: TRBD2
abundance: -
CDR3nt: TGTGCCAGCAGAGGGACTAGCGGGTATGAGCAGTTCTTC
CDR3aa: CASRGTSGYEQFF

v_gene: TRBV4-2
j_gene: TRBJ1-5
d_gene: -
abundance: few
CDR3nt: TGTGCCAGCAGCCAAGACGGTAATAGCCACATCAAGCCCCAGCATTTT
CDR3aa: CASSQDGNSHIKPQHF

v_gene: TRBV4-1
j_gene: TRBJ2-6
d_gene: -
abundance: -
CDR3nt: TGCGCCAGCAGCCAAGAACCGGGTAGACTCCTCGGGGCCAACGTCCTGACTTTC
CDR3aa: CASSQEPGRLLGANVLTF

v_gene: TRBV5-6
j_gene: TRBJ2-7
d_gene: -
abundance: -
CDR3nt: TGTGCCAGCAGCTTGGTAGCGGAGCAGTACTTC
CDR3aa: CASSLVAEQYF

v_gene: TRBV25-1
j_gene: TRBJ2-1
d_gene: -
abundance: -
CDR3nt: TGTGCCAGCAGTGAATTTATCAGGAGTAATGAGCAGTTCTTC
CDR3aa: CASSEFIRSNEQFF

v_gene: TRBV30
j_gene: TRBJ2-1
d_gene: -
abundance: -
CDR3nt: TGTGCCTCGGGTCCTAGCTTTGGTACCTACAATGAGCAGTTCTTC
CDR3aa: CASGPSFGTYNEQFF

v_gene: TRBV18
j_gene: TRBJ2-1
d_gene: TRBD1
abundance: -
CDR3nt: TGTGCCAGCTCACGGGACAGGTCCTACAATGAGCAGTTCTTC
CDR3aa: CASSRDRSYNEQFF